The next 2 T cell receptor beta chains were all read from a single sample in a study of T cell repertoires in cytomegalovirus infection. Their antigens are not known. TCRdb passed the reads through MiXCR, listing each CDR3 protein once. The sample records around 900,000 distinct CDR3 sequences, about 33% being singletons. Sequences were derived from cultured CD8+ T cells from PBMCs, sampled from culture after CMV antigen stimulation. Source of these receptors: a human donor in good health (CMV status not recorded). Some clones in this sample may be carry-over from other donors' samples.

V gene TRBV19 combines with J gene TRBJ1-1; a possible D gene is TRBD1 (5 bases). Germline values: CDR1 LNHDA, CDR2 SQIVND (reference sequence). The V end was cut by 5 bases, the J end by 6 bases, with 16 bases between. This CDR3 region has 14 residues. The CDR3, as DNA: TGTGCCAGTAGTCTCACCCCGGGGGGACCTGAAGCTTTCTTT. Residues: CASSLTPGGPEAFF.

The chain carries TRBV6-6 and TRBJ2-1; 11 bases fit TRBD2. V dropped 7 bases and J dropped 5; count of bases not matched to a gene: 7. CDR1 is MNHNY and CDR2 is SVGAGI in the germline V gene (reference sequence). CDR3 length equals 15 residues. The chain's CDR3 is CASTLLAGAHNEQFF. The DNA for the CDR3 is TGTGCCAGCACCCTACTAGCGGGGGCCCACAATGAGCAGTTCTTC.